These 28 T cell receptor beta chains were all obtained from the same sample, sequenced in a study of shared clonotypes between healthy human individuals. Clones were sequenced by immunoSEQ multiplex PCR, and TCRdb holds only the in-frame ones, with some missing. The sample lists roughly 1,000,000 clones; 70% to 80% were seen once. The sequenced sample was memory CD4+ T cells from PBMCs. Subset noted: CD45RA-negative fraction. Receptors originate from a man younger than 35 in good health. Some clones in this sample may be carry-over from other donors' samples.

The gene calls are TRBV5-4 and TRBJ2-1, with D tentatively TRBD1 (5 bases). Looked up from germline, CDR1 is SGHNT and CDR2 is YYREEE (reference sequence). The V and J ends lost 1 base and 6 bases respectively, with 11 bases between them. The CDR3 consists of 14 residues. The CDR3 nucleotides are TGTGCCAGCAGCTTGACAGGCCCGGGCAATGAGCAGTTCTTC. Encoded protein: CASSLTGPGNEQFF. Full variable domain (missing parts from reference TRBV5-4 and TRBJ2-1): ETGVTQSPTHLIKTRGQQVTLRCSSQSGHNTVSWYQQALGQGPQFIFQYYREEENGRGNFPPRFSGLQFPNYSSELNVNALELDDSALYLCASSLTGPGNEQFFGPGTRLTVL.

V usage is TRBV7-6 and J usage is TRBJ2-3; TRBD2 matches at 9 bases. In germline, CDR1 is SGHVS, CDR2 FNYEAQ. CDR3 size: 17 residues. With V trimmed by 5 bases and J by 1 base, 10 bases remained unmatched. Here the CDR3 reads CASSPSRLAGGTDTQYF. The CDR3 bases are TGTGCCAGCAGCCCGAGCAGATTAGCGGGAGGCACAGATACGCAGTATTTT. Full variable domain (outside the CDR3, taken from reference TRBV7-6 and TRBJ2-3): GAGVSQSPRYKVTKRGQDVALRCDPISGHVSLYWYRQALGQGPEFLTYFNYEAQQDKSGLPNDRFSAERPEGSISTLTIQRTEQRDSAMYRCASSPSRLAGGTDTQYFGPGTRLTVL.

This chain links TRBV6-5 with TRBJ1-2; D not certain. CDR3 length equals 12 residues. With 10 bases removed from V and 0 bases from J, the gap between germline ends came to 9 bases. Germline lookup yields CDR1 MNHEY and CDR2 SVGAGI. CDR3 in DNA: TGTGCCACCTCGACGGCTAACTATGGCTACACCTTC. It specifies CATSTANYGYTF.

About this clone itself: Other DNA sequences from this sample encode an identical CDR3 as well. This sequence joins TRBV18 and TRBJ2-7, with D tentatively TRBD1 or TRBD2 (5 bases each). Germline lookup yields CDR1 KGHSH and CDR2 LQKENI. The CDR3 consists of 14 residues. Deletions cut 3 bases from V and 0 bases from J, with 9 bases between. CDR3: CASSPGRSSYEQYF. The CDR3 DNA reads as TGTGCCAGCTCACCGGGACGGAGCTCCTACGAGCAGTACTTC.

The chain couples TRBV7-8 to TRBJ2-1; 14 nucleotides agree with TRBD2. The CDR3 loop spans 18 amino acids. CDR1 is SGHVS and CDR2 is FQNEAQ in the germline V gene. The trim removed 4 bases at V and 9 bases at J, leaving 14 bases unmatched. Here the CDR3 reads CASSSKRTSGRLQSEQFF. The DNA for the CDR3 is TGTGCCAGCAGCTCTAAGAGGACTAGCGGGAGGCTTCAGTCTGAGCAGTTCTTC. Full variable domain (missing parts from reference TRBV7-8 and TRBJ2-1): GAGVSQSPRYKVAKRGQDVALRCDPISGHVSLFWYQQALGQGPEFLTYFQNEAQLDKSGLPSDRFFAERPEGSVSTLKIQRTQQEDSAVYLCASSSKRTSGRLQSEQFFGPGTRLTVL.

CDR3 amino acids: CASSLTRGPDTQYF. The CDR3 DNA reads TGTGCCAGCAGCTTGACCAGGGGTCCAGATACGCAGTATTTT. The chain combines TRBV5-4 with TRBJ2-3; D perhaps matches TRBD1 (6 bases). The CDR3 is made up of 14 amino acids. Trimming took 1 base from V and 4 from J, leaving 10 bases between them. The germline CDR1 and CDR2 sequences are SGHNT and YYREEE (reference sequence).

This clone was observed once. The J gene is TRBJ2-5, the V gene TRBV11-1; TRBD2 is a possible D gene (6 bases). Germline V gene sequence: CDR1 SGHAT, CDR2 FQDESV (reference sequence). The V gene lost 5 bases and the J gene lost 5 bases, with 9 bases spanning the gap. This CDR3 has 12 residues. The CDR3 region has the DNA TGTGCCAGCAGCGGAGGGTGGGAGACCCAGTACTTC. This gives the protein CASSGGWETQYF. Full variable domain (remainder filled in from reference TRBV11-1 and TRBJ2-5): EAEVAQSPRYKITEKSQAVAFWCDPISGHATLYWYRQILGQGPELLVQFQDESVVDDSQLPKDRFSAERLKGVDSTLKIQPAELGDSAMYLCASSGGWETQYFGPGTRLLVL.

The chain employs TRBV5-1 and TRBJ1-3; D remains ambiguous. Germline CDR1 SGHRS, CDR2 YFSETQ. V was pared by 4 bases and J by 2 bases, with 10 bases between. This CDR3 contains 14 residues. CDR3 nucleotides: TGCGCCAGCAGCCCCCAACTAACTGGAAACACCATATATTTT. It codes for CASSPQLTGNTIYF.

J is TRBJ1-1 and V is TRBV2, with D tentatively TRBD1 (6 bases). Germline CDR1 is SNHLY and CDR2 is FYNNEI. V shed 5 bases and J shed 7 bases, with 14 bases lying between them. The CDR3 has 13 residues. The CDR3 spells CASSFAEGGEAFF. As DNA, the CDR3 is TGTGCCAGCAGTTTTGCCGAGGGGGGTGAAGCTTTCTTT.

The chain links TRBV9 to TRBJ2-3; D unclear. Trimming removed 4 bases at V and 2 bases at J, with 14 bases between. The CDR3 runs 15 residues. Germline CDR1 SGDLS, CDR2 YYNGEE. CDR3 nucleotide sequence: TGTGCCAGCAGCAACGGACGGAGCTCCACAGATACGCAGTATTTT. It translates to CASSNGRSSTDTQYF.

In this sample, this clone turned up once. The chain recombines TRBV7-9 with TRBJ2-5, with 7 bases identical to TRBD2. Germline lookup yields CDR1 SEHNR and CDR2 FQNEAQ (reference sequence). CDR3 length equals 17 residues. Losses at the gene ends were 5 bases for V and 4 bases for J; bases not matched to a gene: 16. The CDR3 spells CASSPLGGTNLIETQYF. The CDR3 nucleotides read TGTGCCAGCAGCCCCCTGGGGGGGACTAACCTTATAGAGACCCAGTACTTC.

The chain couples TRBV7-3 to TRBJ2-7; D possibly corresponds to TRBD1 (7 bases). Trimming left V 5 bases short and J 3 bases short, with 17 bases between. The CDR3 contains 15 residues. Germline lookup yields CDR1 SGHTA and CDR2 FQGTGA. CDR3 coding DNA: TGTGCCAGCAGCCCCGACGCGGGACAGTTCTACGAGCAGTACTTC. It yields the protein CASSPDAGQFYEQYF.

Notes on this clone: A read error is likely here: a far larger clone is one base away. Other DNA sequences in this specimen translate into the identical CDR3. The chain is built from TRBV11-2 and TRBJ1-2; D uncertain. The V end was cut by 4 bases, the J end by 5 bases, with 11 bases between. Germline V CDR1 and CDR2: SGHAT, FQNNGV. This CDR3 contains 13 residues. The CDR3 DNA follows: TGTGCCAGCAGCTCCTCTAGGCTGTATGGCTACACCTTC. It codes for CASSSSRLYGYTF.

The rearrangement joins TRBV6-6 to TRBJ2-7, with 14 positions matching TRBD2. This CDR3 region has 14 residues. V dropped 8 bases and J dropped 5; count of bases not matched to a gene: 5. Germline CDR1 is MNHNY and CDR2 is SVGAGI (reference sequence). For the CDR3, the DNA is TGTGCCAGCCTCAGGGGACTAGCGGGAGACGAGCAGTACTTC. Its protein product is CASLRGLAGDEQYF.

The V gene is TRBV29-1, the J gene TRBJ1-1; possible D gene TRBD1, 5 bases. CDR3 length: 16 amino acids. V lost 6 bases and J 6 bases, leaving 26 bases between the germline ends. Germline V CDR1 and CDR2: SQVTM, ANQGSEA. The CDR3 nucleotides are TGCAGCGTCAGACGCCAAGACAGTGTAACAATCTCTGAAGCTTTCTTT. Amino acid sequence: CSVRRQDSVTISEAFF.

This clone was seen just once. Different DNA sequences within this sample yield the same CDR3. The rearrangement links TRBV6-5 to TRBJ2-2; D call uncertain. Looked up from germline, CDR1 is MNHEY and CDR2 is SVGAGI. Between the trimmed V and J ends, which lost 6 bases and 1 base, there was a span of 3 bases. The CDR3 contains 12 residues. The CDR3 loop reads CASRRNTGELFF. The CDR3 coding sequence is TGTGCCAGCAGAAGGAACACCGGGGAGCTGTTTTTT.

The chain has TRBV5-6 and TRBJ2-1; the match to TRBD2 covers 11 bases. Trimming cost V 4 bases and J 2 bases; bases outside gene matches: 8. The CDR3 spans 17 residues. The germline V gene has CDR1 SGHDT and CDR2 YYEEEE. The DNA for the CDR3 is TGTGCCAGCAGCCTCCTACTAGCGGGAGATACCTACAATGAGCAGTTCTTC. Protein sequence: CASSLLLAGDTYNEQFF.

About this clone: The sample has other DNA sequences that encode this CDR3 too. The V call is TRBV5-1, the J call TRBJ1-5, with D possibly matching TRBD1 (5 bases). Germline V gives CDR1 SGHRS, CDR2 YFSETQ. V lost 0 bases to trimming and J lost 4 bases, with 8 bases between them. The CDR3 consists of 14 residues. CDR3 sequence: CASSLGSGNQPQHF. CDR3 sequence (DNA): TGCGCCAGCAGCTTGGGGTCAGGGAATCAGCCCCAGCATTTT.

This rearrangement joins TRBV5-1 to TRBJ2-5; 9 bases map to TRBD1. Trimming at V came to 4 bases and at J to 5 bases, leaving 9 bases not matched to a gene. CDR1 and CDR2 (germline): SGHRS, YFSETQ. This CDR3 spans 15 amino acids. CDR3 sequence: CASSPGGGQGETQYF. In nucleotides, the CDR3 is TGCGCCAGCAGCCCTGGGGGGGGACAGGGCGAGACCCAGTACTTC.

As regards this clone: This sample also contains other DNA sequences that code for the same CDR3. The chain links TRBV9 to TRBJ1-3; D is unclear. The V gene lost 3 bases and the J gene lost 1 base, with 5 bases spanning the gap. The CDR3 is 13 residues long. CDR1 is SGDLS, CDR2 YYNGEE, per germline. The CDR3: CASSGASGNTIYF. CDR3 in DNA: TGTGCCAGCAGCGGGGCATCTGGAAACACCATATATTTT.

The chain links TRBV4-2 to TRBJ1-1; D is unresolved. The V gene lost 1 base and the J gene lost 10 bases, with 19 bases spanning the gap. The germline V gene encodes CDR1 LGHNA and CDR2 YNFKEQ. The CDR3 loop spans 15 amino acids. Written as DNA, the CDR3 is TGTGCCAGCAGCCAAGTATCTCAGGCTGTAGTTGGAGCTTTCTTT. The encoded protein is CASSQVSQAVVGAFF.

This clone was seen at least ten times. This sequence joins TRBV2 and TRBJ2-2; perhaps TRBD1 as D (5 bases). Germline V gene data show CDR1 as SNHLY and CDR2 as FYNNEI. The CDR3 has 16 residues. The ends were cut back, 3 bases at V and 2 bases at J, with 13 bases in the middle. This CDR3 is CASSEGRSINTGELFF. DNA for the CDR3: TGTGCCAGCAGTGAGGGGCGGTCCATTAACACCGGGGAGCTGTTTTTT. The full variable domain, rest sourced from reference TRBV2 and TRBJ2-2, is EPEVTQTPSHQVTQMGQEVILRCVPISNHLYFYWYRQILGQKVEFLVSFYNNEISEKSEIFDDQFSVERPDGSNFTLKIRSTKLEDSAMYFCASSEGRSINTGELFFGEGSRLTVL.

The chain couples TRBV4-2 to TRBJ2-1, with 9 positions matching TRBD2. Germline assignment: CDR1 LGHNA and CDR2 YNFKEQ. V dropped 4 bases and J dropped 7; count of bases not matched to a gene: 11. This CDR3 spans 16 amino acids. In DNA form, the CDR3 reads TGTGCCAGCAGCCCAAATTTAGCGGGAGATTGGAATGAGCAGTTCTTC. Translation gives CASSPNLAGDWNEQFF.

The chain joins TRBV6-6 to TRBJ2-5; weak D call: TRBD1 (5 bases). Trimming took 4 bases from V and 2 from J, leaving 8 bases between them. Germline V CDR1 and CDR2: MNHNY, SVGAGI (reference sequence). CDR3 length: 13 amino acids. CDR3 in amino acids: CASSSTVQETQYF. The DNA of the CDR3 is TGTGCCAGCAGTTCGACAGTACAAGAGACCCAGTACTTC.

The chain links TRBV7-8 to TRBJ2-1, with TRBD2 identical over 9 bases. This CDR3 comprises 14 residues. The junction had 5 bases not matched to a gene; V was cut back by 1 base and J by 10 bases. Per germline, CDR1 SGHVS and CDR2 FQNEAQ. The CDR3: CASSLVAGVNEQFF. The CDR3 nucleotides are TGTGCCAGCAGCTTAGTAGCGGGAGTAAACGAGCAGTTCTTC.

The chain joins TRBV5-1 to TRBJ1-3, with 10 nucleotides matching TRBD1. Trimming took 4 bases from V and 4 from J; bases not matched to a gene: 5. The CDR3 has 15 residues. Germline CDR1 is SGHRS and CDR2 is YFSETQ. The CDR3 region is CASSPGQGRGNTIYF. The CDR3 DNA reads as TGCGCCAGCAGCCCGGGACAGGGGCGGGGAAACACCATATATTTT.

The genes are TRBV5-6 and TRBJ2-1; no clear D. Looked up from germline, CDR1 is SGHDT and CDR2 is YYEEEE. Trimming stripped 4 bases from V and 6 bases from J, with 8 bases between. This CDR3 region has 12 residues. The CDR3 here is CASSHTSNEQFF. The CDR3, as DNA: TGTGCCAGCAGCCACACCAGCAATGAGCAGTTCTTC.

V usage is TRBV19 and J usage is TRBJ2-5; 7 positions match TRBD1. The CDR3 is 14 residues long. V lost 6 bases to trimming and J lost 3 bases; unmatched junction nucleotides: 7. CDR1 is LNHDA, CDR2 SQIVND, per germline (reference sequence). CDR3 amino acids: CASSFRGKEETQYF. CDR3 DNA: TGTGCCAGTAGCTTCAGGGGGAAGGAAGAGACCCAGTACTTC. Full variable domain (outside the CDR3, taken from reference TRBV19 and TRBJ2-5): DGGITQSPKYLFRKEGQNVTLSCEQNLNHDAMYWYRQDPGQGLRLIYYSQIVNDFQKGDIAEGYSVSREKKESFPLTVTSAQKNPTAFYLCASSFRGKEETQYFGPGTRLLVL.